This entry lists 29 T cell receptor beta chains sequenced from one sample in a study of cytomegalovirus exposure and HLA in healthy donors. It was with 60 Vbeta and 13 Jbeta primers that the PCR ran. Generated by immunoSEQ multiplex PCR, the TCRdb table keeps only in-frame clones and is missing some. In the table there are approximately 75,000 clones, approximately 80% of which are singletons. Material: PBMCs. The receptors stem from a man between 65 and 80 years old in good health and CMV-seropositive.

V and J are TRBV4-3 and TRBJ2-1, with 9 nucleotides matching TRBD2. This CDR3 has 16 amino acids. CDR1 and CDR2 (germline): LGHNA, YSLEER. J lost 4 bases, V lost 0 bases, and 4 bases had no gene match. The CDR3 loop is CASSQEGAGGYNEQFF. The CDR3 DNA sequence: TGCGCCAGCAGCCAAGAAGGAGCGGGGGGATACAATGAGCAGTTCTTC.

This chain connects TRBV28 to TRBJ1-2; D might be TRBD1 (6 bases). CDR1 and CDR2 (germline): MDHEN, SYDVKM. This CDR3 spans 15 amino acids. Trimming cost V 4 bases and J 0 bases, with 12 bases left between them. The CDR3 spells CASSSPGTPNYGYTF. The CDR3 nucleotides are TGTGCCAGCAGTTCCCCAGGGACACCTAACTATGGCTACACCTTC.

V usage is TRBV7-3 and J usage is TRBJ2-3; 9 bases are shared with TRBD2. The V gene's germline CDR1 is SGHTA and CDR2 FQGTGA. V lost 5 bases to trimming and J lost 2 bases; unmatched junction nucleotides: 2. The CDR3 is 14 amino acids. CDR3 bases: TGTGCCAGCAGCAGGACTAGCGACACAGATACGCAGTATTTT. Translation: CASSRTSDTDTQYF.

This chain uses TRBV7-2 with TRBJ2-5; D possibly corresponds to TRBD1 (5 bases). CDR1 and CDR2 from the germline V gene are SGHTA and FQGNSA. The CDR3 runs 12 residues. Trimming stripped 1 base from V and 11 bases from J, with 11 bases between. The DNA for the CDR3 is TGTGCCAGCAGCTTAGACAGGATAGAGCAGTACTTC. It codes for CASSLDRIEQYF.

The chain employs TRBV7-2 and TRBJ2-3, with D unclear. V was clipped by 5 bases and J by 5 bases, with 14 bases between them. Germline V gives CDR1 SGHTA, CDR2 FQGNSA. This CDR3 is built from 14 residues. The CDR3 spells CASSAISRGDTQYF. CDR3 DNA sequence: TGTGCCAGCAGCGCTATTAGTCGTGGAGATACGCAGTATTTT.

The genes are TRBV5-4 and TRBJ2-7, with D perhaps TRBD2 (5 bases). Trimming cost V 3 bases and J 10 bases, with 14 bases left between them. Per the germline V gene, CDR1 is SGHNT and CDR2 is YYREEE (reference sequence). There are 12 residues in the CDR3. The CDR3 protein is CASSSPTTRQYF. The CDR3 DNA reads as TGTGCCAGCAGCTCCCCGACTACCCGACAGTACTTC.

The gene calls are TRBV7-6 and TRBJ1-1; D unresolved. This CDR3 is built from 15 residues. V dropped 1 base and J dropped 0 bases, with 9 bases sitting between them. CDR1 is SGHVS and CDR2 is FNYEAQ in the germline V gene. As DNA, the CDR3 is TGTGCCAGCAGCTTAGTTTCAGGATTGAACACTGAAGCTTTCTTT. This sequence encodes CASSLVSGLNTEAFF.

The chain uses TRBV7-2 and TRBJ1-4; TRBD1 matches at 7 bases. From germline, CDR1 is SGHTA and CDR2 FQGNSA. This CDR3 contains 14 residues. V lost 6 bases to trimming and J lost 8 bases; unmatched junction nucleotides: 9. CDR3 in amino acids: CASSSLGQEEKLFF. The DNA for the CDR3 is TGTGCCAGCAGTTCACTCGGACAGGAAGAAAAACTGTTTTTT.

This chain uses TRBV18 with TRBJ2-7; D call uncertain. Looked up from germline, CDR1 is KGHSH and CDR2 is LQKENI. Trimming cost V 2 bases and J 2 bases, with 10 bases left between them. The CDR3 covers 14 residues. CDR3 amino acids: CASSPAGGAYEQYF. CDR3 sequence (DNA): TGTGCCAGCTCACCAGCCGGCGGAGCCTACGAGCAGTACTTC.

This chain connects TRBV28 to TRBJ2-3; 11 bases match TRBD2. This CDR3 comprises 14 residues. Germline V gene data show CDR1 as MDHEN and CDR2 as SYDVKM. V lost 8 bases to trimming and J lost 3 bases; unmatched junction nucleotides: 4. CDR3 protein: CASGTSGRTDTQYF. The CDR3 coding sequence is TGTGCCAGCGGCACTAGCGGGAGAACAGATACGCAGTATTTT.

V gene TRBV29-1 combines with J gene TRBJ2-7, with D tentatively TRBD2 (5 bases). Germline V gene data show CDR1 as SQVTM and CDR2 as ANQGSEA. V dropped 1 base and J dropped 6 bases, with 13 bases sitting between them. CDR3 size: 13 residues. CDR3 nucleotide sequence: TGCAGCGTTGAAGTGACCGGGAACTCCGAGCAGTACTTC. It specifies CSVEVTGNSEQYF.

V gene TRBV6-1 combines with J gene TRBJ2-2; 9 bases are shared with TRBD1. Germline V lookup: CDR1 MNHNS, CDR2 SASEGT. The CDR3 spans 15 residues. V was pared by 6 bases and J by 3 bases, with 5 bases of the junction left unmatched. CDR3 residues: CASSLGQGYTGELFF. DNA of the CDR3: TGTGCCAGCAGCCTTGGACAGGGGTACACCGGGGAGCTGTTTTTT.

The rearrangement uses TRBV5-1 and TRBJ2-2; 7 positions agree with TRBD1. J lost 1 base, V lost 5 bases, and 2 bases had no gene match. The CDR3 spans 14 residues. CDR1 is SGHRS and CDR2 is YFSETQ in the germline V gene. CDR3 protein: CASSRTGNTGELFF. In DNA form, the CDR3 reads TGCGCCAGCAGTCGGACAGGGAACACCGGGGAGCTGTTTTTT.

This clone was detected only a few times. This chain connects TRBV4-1 to TRBJ2-4, with unresolved D. V was shortened by 1 base and J by 9 bases, with 4 bases between the two germline ends. The germline V gene encodes CDR1 MGHRA and CDR2 YSYEKL. The CDR3 loop spans 11 amino acids. The CDR3 DNA reads TGCGCCAGCAGCCAAGGAGGCATTCAGTACTTC. Translating gives CASSQGGIQYF.

V gene TRBV29-1 combines with J gene TRBJ2-7; D might be TRBD2 (6 bases). CDR1 and CDR2 from the germline V gene are SQVTM and ANQGSEA. Trimming pared 3 bases from V and 5 bases from J, leaving 20 bases between. The length of the CDR3 is 15 residues. Here the CDR3 reads CSVEVPSGGLDEQYF. CDR3 bases: TGCAGCGTTGAGGTCCCCTCCGGGGGTCTCGACGAGCAGTACTTC.

The sample holds a few counts of this clone. The chain employs TRBV28 and TRBJ1-5, with unresolved D. This CDR3 has 12 residues. The V gene's germline CDR1 is MDHEN and CDR2 SYDVKM. The ends were cut back, 0 bases at V and 7 bases at J, with 4 bases in the middle. The CDR3 bases are TGTGCCAGCAGTTTATGGAGCCAGCCCCAGCATTTT. Its translation: CASSLWSQPQHF.

J is TRBJ2-5 and V is TRBV6-5; D gene unclear. V was pared by 2 bases and J by 1 base, with 5 bases between. Germline V gene data show CDR1 as MNHEY and CDR2 as SVGAGI. The CDR3 contains 13 residues. CDR3 loop: CASSYTRQETQYF. As DNA, the CDR3 is TGTGCCAGCAGTTACACACGCCAAGAGACCCAGTACTTC.

The V call is TRBV18, the J call TRBJ2-1, with TRBD2 matching 10 bases. V trimming: 6 bases; J trimming: 7 bases; junction bases outside the gene matches: 6. The germline V gene encodes CDR1 KGHSH and CDR2 LQKENI. This CDR3 contains 14 residues. CDR3 nucleotides: TGTGCCAGCTCCCTAGCGGGAGAGGATAATGAGCAGTTCTTC. Protein sequence: CASSLAGEDNEQFF. Full variable domain (remainder filled in from reference TRBV18 and TRBJ2-1): NAGVMQNPRHLVRRRGQEARLRCSPMKGHSHVYWYRQLPEEGLKFMVYLQKENIIDESGMPKERFSAEFPKEGPSILRIQQVVRGDSAAYFCASSLAGEDNEQFFGPGTRLTVL.

With regard to this clone: Sequence at one end of the junction differs from germline and may be a read error. The sample contains more than one DNA sequence encoding this CDR3. The rearrangement joins TRBV9 to TRBJ1-5; no clear D gene. The CDR3 sequence is 14 residues long. Per germline, CDR1 SGDLS and CDR2 YYNGEE. In nucleotides, the CDR3 is TGTGCCAGCAGCGTAGATCCGCAGGTTCAGCCCCAGCATTTC. This encodes CASSVDPQVQPQHF.

This clone was observed a handful of times. This sequence joins TRBV5-4 and TRBJ1-1; D not resolved. The CDR3 runs 14 residues. V lost 2 bases, J lost 3 bases, and 11 bases lay in between. CDR1 and CDR2 (germline): SGHNT, YYREEE (reference sequence). This chain's CDR3 is CASSLPGIDTEAFF. DNA of the CDR3: TGTGCCAGCAGCTTACCCGGGATCGACACTGAAGCTTTCTTT. Using reference TRBV5-4 and TRBJ1-1 for the parts outside the CDR3, the full variable domain is ETGVTQSPTHLIKTRGQQVTLRCSSQSGHNTVSWYQQALGQGPQFIFQYYREEENGRGNFPPRFSGLQFPNYSSELNVNALELDDSALYLCASSLPGIDTEAFFGQGTRLTVV.

The rearrangement joins TRBV5-1 to TRBJ2-2; TRBD2 might be the D (6 bases). The length of the CDR3 is 14 residues. From germline, CDR1 is SGHRS and CDR2 YFSETQ. V lost 1 base, J lost 6 bases, and 10 bases lay in between. CDR3 protein: CASSLTSWAGELFF. CDR3 nucleotides: TGCGCCAGCAGCTTGACTAGCTGGGCCGGGGAGCTGTTTTTT.

The chain joins TRBV7-8 to TRBJ2-7; TRBD1 matches at 7 bases. This CDR3 region has 14 residues. With 1 base clipped from V and 3 bases from J, the junction kept 3 bases outside the gene matches. Germline assignment: CDR1 SGHVS and CDR2 FQNEAQ. Here the CDR3 DNA reads TGTGCCAGCAGCTTAGTGTGGGACAGCTACGAGCAGTACTTC. It yields the protein CASSLVWDSYEQYF.

The chain combines TRBV9 with TRBJ2-7; 7 bases are a match to TRBD1. From germline, CDR1 is SGDLS and CDR2 YYNGEE. The CDR3 totals 16 residues. V lost 4 bases to trimming and J lost 7 bases; unmatched junction nucleotides: 17. DNA for the CDR3: TGTGCCAGCAGCCCGTTGACAGGGCTCCCCTTAGGGGAGCAGTACTTC. Its translation is CASSPLTGLPLGEQYF. Supplemented by reference TRBV9 and TRBJ2-7, the full variable domain reads DSGVTQTPKHLITATGQRVTLRCSPRSGDLSVYWYQQSLDQGLQFLIQYYNGEERAKGNILERFSAQQFPDLHSELNLSSLELGDSALYFCASSPLTGLPLGEQYFGPGTRLTVT.

This clone came up once. The chain has TRBV5-6 and TRBJ2-1, with a possible D match to TRBD1 (6 bases). The V and J ends lost 4 bases and 0 bases respectively, with 11 bases between them. CDR1 is SGHDT, CDR2 YYEEEE, per germline. The CDR3 is 15 amino acids. This CDR3 reads CASSTPTGSYNEQFF. CDR3 nucleotides: TGTGCCAGCAGCACCCCGACAGGCTCCTACAATGAGCAGTTCTTC.

V gene TRBV11-2 combines with J gene TRBJ2-2; D ambiguous. This CDR3 comprises 13 residues. Germline V gene sequence: CDR1 SGHAT, CDR2 FQNNGV. With 3 bases removed from V and 2 bases from J, the gap between germline ends came to 4 bases. The CDR3 is CASSFHNTGELFF. The CDR3 nucleotides are TGTGCCAGCAGCTTTCATAACACCGGGGAGCTGTTTTTT.

The chain combines TRBV28 with TRBJ1-4; the match to TRBD1 covers 7 bases. The germline V gene has CDR1 MDHEN and CDR2 SYDVKM. This CDR3 has 14 residues. The V and J ends lost 5 bases and 7 bases, in that order; junction bases with no gene match: 7. CDR3 DNA sequence: TGTGCCAGCAGTCCCCCAGGGGGATTTGAAAAACTGTTTTTT. This translates into CASSPPGGFEKLFF.

The chain carries TRBV27 and TRBJ1-1; 8 nucleotides align to TRBD1. CDR3 size: 12 residues. The V segment lost 6 bases and the J segment 5 bases; nucleotides outside the gene matches: 2. Germline-derived CDR1 and CDR2 are MNHEY and SMNVEV (reference sequence). The chain's CDR3 is CASSRQGTEAFF. CDR3 nucleotides: TGTGCCAGCAGCCGACAGGGGACTGAAGCTTTCTTT.

The chain has TRBV10-3 and TRBJ1-1, with D possibly TRBD1 on 6 matching bases. The CDR3 has 13 amino acids. The germline gives CDR1 ENHRY, CDR2 SYGVKD. With 10 bases removed from V and 5 bases from J, the gap between germline ends came to 17 bases. The CDR3: CATTDSPGTEAFF. The CDR3 DNA is TGTGCCACCACGGACAGCCCAGGGACTGAAGCTTTCTTT.

The V gene is TRBV7-6, the J gene TRBJ2-7; possibly TRBD1 for D (6 bases). Germline V gives CDR1 SGHVS, CDR2 FNYEAQ. V was clipped by 6 bases and J by 4 bases, with 10 bases between them. The CDR3 is 12 residues long. CDR3 bases: TGTGCCAGCAGTAATACAGGGTACGAGCAGTACTTC. As protein: CASSNTGYEQYF.